This T cell receptor (beta chain) is from a study of blood T cell repertoires in COVID-19. For the study at large: COVID-19 samples from acute and convalescent phases originated in the United States, Italy and Spain. In each case, the material was cDNA or gDNA derived from T cells, B-cell-depleted T cells, or PBMCs.

In the source study's methods: Amplification from reference gene primers served as the basis for estimated nucleated cell counts. The assay was immunoSEQ multiplex PCR, and TCRdb's table has in-frame clones only and misses some. That table furnishes V, J and clone size, whereas the DNA furnished D and trimming. The table has some 20,000 clones, approximately 90% seen once. This clonotype originated in a man between 65 and 85 years old with acute or convalescent COVID-19. Material for sequencing was peripheral blood.

CDR3 loop: CASSPRLAGGSEQFF. The CDR3 DNA is TGTGCCAGCAGTCCGCGACTAGCGGGAGGAAGTGAGCAGTTCTTC. The gene calls are TRBV28 and TRBJ2-1, with 13 bases matching TRBD2. Germline CDR1 MDHEN, CDR2 SYDVKM. The CDR3 sequence is 15 residues long. V was pared by 5 bases and J by 9 bases, with 7 bases of the junction left unmatched.